A selection of T cell receptor beta chains follows, all from one sample in a study of Ad26.COV2.S vaccination and SARS-CoV-2 variants. Data came from immunoSEQ multiplex PCR; TCRdb stores just in-frame clones and leaves some out. The sample carries 400,000 to 450,000 clones, around 91% recorded once. The material was peripheral blood, obtained in a trial of Ad26.COV2.S vaccine versus placebo. Source of these receptors: a person aged 18 to 59 who received the Ad26.COV2.S COVID-19 vaccine or a placebo. Each CDR3 is given with its conserved first and last residue.

TRBV6-2/TRBV6-3	TRBJ2-7	CASSYSASGIDEQYF
TRBV6-2/TRBV6-3	TRBJ2-7	CASSDPLYSIYEQYF
TRBV6-6	TRBJ1-2	CASNHGPATFSYGYTF
TRBV28	TRBJ2-1	CASSSGLLGDNEQFF
TRBV9	TRBJ2-5	CASSVLAGDQETQYF
TRBV29-1	TRBJ2-1	CSVGRVGNEQFF
TRBV9	TRBJ1-4	CASSVDGTEKLFF
TRBV6-5	TRBJ1-1	CASSPSRDSEAFF
TRBV7-3	TRBJ2-2	CASSLFPASGRLTGELFF
TRBV9	TRBJ2-7	CASSPTGTTYEQYF
TRBV6-5	TRBJ2-5	CASRRGPTAGETQYF
TRBV6-4	TRBJ2-2	CASRPDPYTGELFF
TRBV2	TRBJ2-1	CASTREADYNEQFF
TRBV18	TRBJ2-1	CASSPGGPLKANEQFF
TRBV6-5	TRBJ2-1	CASTSLAGPGDEQFF
TRBV7-9	TRBJ1-2	CASSLDRGFGGYTF
TRBV28	TRBJ2-7	CASMVQGPLSYEQYF
TRBV28	TRBJ1-2	CASTAPGPRYGYTF
TRBV7-6	TRBJ1-6	CASAGQGGPGGNSPLHF
TRBV25-1	TRBJ2-7	CASSVGTGPYEQYF
TRBV7-8	TRBJ2-7	CASSSSNSHEQYF
TRBV30	TRBJ2-3	CAWSFGQRGEDTTDTQYF
TRBV3-1/TRBV3-2	TRBJ2-1	CASSSGTSDEQFF
TRBV20-1	TRBJ1-3	CSASRGPVSGNTIYF
TRBV28	TRBJ2-3	CASSSPRLAGRGGRWADTQYF
TRBV18	TRBJ2-2	CASSKRGTGELFF
TRBV6-2/TRBV6-3	TRBJ1-5	CASSYRGQENTNQPQHF
TRBV19	TRBJ2-7	CASSIAGSSEQYF
TRBV7-2	TRBJ2-7	CASSRDSAPGEQYF
TRBV7-2	TRBJ2-2	CASSSASRNTGELFF
TRBV18	TRBJ2-1	CASSFLAGGEQFF
TRBV11-1	TRBJ1-1	CASSSRTGRHEAFF
TRBV7-9	TRBJ1-4	CASSLPQGEDEKLFF
TRBV6-6	TRBJ1-2	CASSYVSSYGYTF
TRBV6-4	TRBJ2-2	CASSESAGVNTGELFF
TRBV11-3	TRBJ2-1	CASKKRLADNEQFF
TRBV19	TRBJ2-3	CASSPGRPWGDTQYF
TRBV7-3	TRBJ2-1	CASSLSGSANEQFF
TRBV18	TRBJ2-1	CASSPWRERSNEQFF
TRBV5-1	TRBJ2-3	CASRRTGLSTDTQYF
TRBV3-1/TRBV3-2	TRBJ2-7	CASSPNRDIRAGGGSYEQYF
TRBV19	TRBJ2-7	CARGGEKREGYEQYF
TRBV25-1	TRBJ1-4	CASSEGYGLGEKLFF
TRBV19	TRBJ1-1	CASITLPGQGNTEAFF
TRBV11-3	TRBJ2-2	CASSSGQRTGELFF
TRBV2	TRBJ2-7	CASNPGRRTYEQYF
TRBV5-6	TRBJ2-7	CASSLRLGGQGSSYEQYF
TRBV7-9	TRBJ1-3	CASSLIGSGNTIYF
TRBV9	TRBJ1-2	CASSVARDRENYGYTF
TRBV5-1	TRBJ2-5	CASSLGGAEETQYF
TRBV7-9	TRBJ2-1	CASSLAIAGGHNEQFF
TRBV5-1	TRBJ1-3	CASSSGDRGSGNTIYF
TRBV28	TRBJ2-7	CASSSRRLTPSYEQYF